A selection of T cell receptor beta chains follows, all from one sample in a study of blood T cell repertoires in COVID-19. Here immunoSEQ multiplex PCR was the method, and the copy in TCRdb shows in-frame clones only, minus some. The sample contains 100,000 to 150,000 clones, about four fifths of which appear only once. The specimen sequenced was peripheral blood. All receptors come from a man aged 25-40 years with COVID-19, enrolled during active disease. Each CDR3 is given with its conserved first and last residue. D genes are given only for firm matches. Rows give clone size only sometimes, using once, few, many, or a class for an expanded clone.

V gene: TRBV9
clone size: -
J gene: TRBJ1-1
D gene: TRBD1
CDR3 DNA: TGTGCCAGCAGCCCGGGACAGTCTAAAGCTTTCTTT
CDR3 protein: CASSPGQSKAFF

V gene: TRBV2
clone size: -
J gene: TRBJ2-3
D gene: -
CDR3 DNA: TGTGCCAGCAGCGGGTCTGGGGGCGCCGCAGATACGCAGTATTTT
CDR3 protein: CASSGSGGAADTQYF

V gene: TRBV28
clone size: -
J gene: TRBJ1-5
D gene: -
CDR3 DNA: TGTGCCAGCAGTTTATATAACAGGGGCAATCAGCCCCAGCATTTT
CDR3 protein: CASSLYNRGNQPQHF

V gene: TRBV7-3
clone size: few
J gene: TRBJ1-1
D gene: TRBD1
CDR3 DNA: TGTGCCAGCAGCCAGGGGACAGCGGCGAACACTGAAGCTTTCTTT
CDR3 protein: CASSQGTAANTEAFF

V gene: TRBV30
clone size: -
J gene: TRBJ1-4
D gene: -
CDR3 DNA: TGTGCCTGGAGTAACGGGGAGTGGAATAATGAAAAACTGTTTTTT
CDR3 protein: CAWSNGEWNNEKLFF

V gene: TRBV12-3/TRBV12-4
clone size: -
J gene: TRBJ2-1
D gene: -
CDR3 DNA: TGTGCCAGCAGTTTAGATGAACGGGAGCAGTTCTTC
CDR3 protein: CASSLDEREQFF

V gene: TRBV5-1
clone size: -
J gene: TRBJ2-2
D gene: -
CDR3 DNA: TGCGCCAGCAGCTTGCGACGGGAACCCGGGGAGCTGTTTTTT
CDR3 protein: CASSLRREPGELFF

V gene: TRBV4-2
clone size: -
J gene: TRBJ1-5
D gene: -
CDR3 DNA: TGTGCCAGCAGCCAGATGGACAGCCCCAATCAGCCCCAGCATTTT
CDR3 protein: CASSQMDSPNQPQHF

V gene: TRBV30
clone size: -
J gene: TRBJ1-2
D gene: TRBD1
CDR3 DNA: TGTGCCTGGAGTAACATACCGGGACAGGGTAACTATGGCTACACCTTC
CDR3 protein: CAWSNIPGQGNYGYTF

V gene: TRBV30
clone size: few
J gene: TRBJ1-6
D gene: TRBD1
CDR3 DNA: TGTGCCTGGAGTCCTAGGACAGGGAATAATTCACCCCTCCACTTT
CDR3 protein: CAWSPRTGNNSPLHF

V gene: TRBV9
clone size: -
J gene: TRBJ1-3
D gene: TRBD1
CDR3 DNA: TGTGCCAGCAGCGCGGACAGGGGAAACACCATATATTTT
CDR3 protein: CASSADRGNTIYF

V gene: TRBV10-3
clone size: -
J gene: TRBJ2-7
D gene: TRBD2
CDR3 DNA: TGTGCCATCAGATCCCCCCGGGGGGGCCCTTTGGAGCAGTACTTC
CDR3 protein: CAIRSPRGGPLEQYF

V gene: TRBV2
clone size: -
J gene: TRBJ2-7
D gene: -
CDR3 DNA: TGTGCCAGCAGAGAACAGGGTCCCCTCTCCTACGAGCAGTACTTC
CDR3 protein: CASREQGPLSYEQYF